Below are 16 T cell receptor beta chains sequenced from a single sample in a study of read filtering for tumor transcriptome and immune sequencing. From 350 to 500 ng of RNA, a library with molecular barcoded alpha/delta and beta/gamma adaptors was made. Using its own MiXCR run on the reads, TCRdb lists one record per CDR3 protein. The top ten hold around 19% of the sample, which has almost 40,000 distinct CDR3 sequences, 12% to 15% seen once. The sample consisted of a population of CD138-negative cells sorted from bone marrow. The receptors come from a donor at least 40 years old with multiple myeloma.

This clonotype was observed at least ten times. The V call is TRBV6-2 or TRBV6-3, the J call TRBJ1-6, with D possibly being TRBD1 (5 bases). The CDR3 has 16 residues. Between the trimmed V and J ends, which lost 11 bases and 8 bases, there was a span of 25 bases. In germline, CDR1 is MNHEY, CDR2 SVGEGT. DNA for the CDR3: TGTGCCGTGAAGGAGTGGGGCAGACACTCGGATTCACCCCTCCACTTT. Its translation: CAVKEWGRHSDSPLHF.

Ten or more counts support this clonotype. The chain joins TRBV30 to TRBJ1-1, with D possibly matching TRBD1 (6 bases). Germline V gene data show CDR1 as GTSNPN and CDR2 as SVGIG (reference sequence). There are 13 residues in the CDR3. V was trimmed by 4 bases and J by 4 bases, leaving 13 bases between them. CDR3 sequence reads: CAWKRGAGTEAFF. CDR3 in DNA: TGTGCCTGGAAGCGGGGGGCTGGCACTGAAGCTTTCTTT.

The sample holds many counts of this clonotype. The V and J genes are TRBV29-1 and TRBJ1-1, with D maybe TRBD1 (5 bases). The CDR3 consists of 14 residues. The germline V gene encodes CDR1 SQVTM and CDR2 ANQGSEA. V was pared by 6 bases and J by 6 bases, with 20 bases between. In nucleotides, the CDR3 is TGCAGCGTCCTACTACCCCCAGGGAGGGCTGAAGCTTTCTTT. Translation gives CSVLLPPGRAEAFF. The full variable domain, its missing parts supplied by reference TRBV29-1 and TRBJ1-1, is SAVISQKPSRDICQRGTSLTIQCQVDSQVTMMFWYRQQPGQSLTLIATANQGSEATYESGFVIDKFPISRPNLTFSTLTVSNMSPEDSSIYLCSVLLPPGRAEAFFGQGTRLTVV.

In its sample, this clonotype was seen a few times. The chain carries TRBV10-3 and TRBJ2-2; 8 bases are a match to TRBD1. With V trimmed by 7 bases and J by 1 base, 8 bases remained unmatched. In germline, CDR1 is ENHRY, CDR2 SYGVKD. This CDR3 has 16 residues. In DNA, the CDR3 is TGTGCCATCACCAATCGAGGGACAGGGAACACCGGGGAGCTGTTTTTT. This codes for CAITNRGTGNTGELFF.

Ten or more counts support this clonotype. The genes are TRBV19 and TRBJ2-1; a weak D match, TRBD1 (6 bases). V lost 5 bases, J lost 6 bases, and 14 bases lay in between. Germline values: CDR1 LNHDA, CDR2 SQIVND (reference sequence). CDR3 length: 14 amino acids. In DNA form, the CDR3 reads TGTGCCAGTAGTGTCACAGGGCCGGGCAATGAGCAGTTCTTC. Translated, it gives CASSVTGPGNEQFF.

This clonotype appeared many times. The rearrangement uses TRBV6-2 or TRBV6-3 and TRBJ1-2; D is unresolved. CDR1 is MNHEY and CDR2 is SVGEGT in the germline V gene. CDR3 length: 12 amino acids. V dropped 2 bases and J dropped 8 bases, with 9 bases sitting between them. The CDR3 DNA sequence: TGTGCCAGCAGTTACCAAGAAGGCGGCTACACCTTC. It yields the protein CASSYQEGGYTF.

In this sample, this clonotype turned up many times. The chain employs TRBV2 and TRBJ1-1, with a weak D call TRBD1 (6 bases). Trimming removed 7 bases at V and 5 bases at J, with 11 bases between. In germline, CDR1 is SNHLY, CDR2 FYNNEI. The CDR3 sequence is 12 residues long. In DNA form, the CDR3 reads TGTGCCAGCAACAGGGATGGGACTGAAGCTTTCTTT. Protein product: CASNRDGTEAFF. The whole variable domain, remainder taken from reference TRBV2 and TRBJ1-1, is EPEVTQTPSHQVTQMGQEVILRCVPISNHLYFYWYRQILGQKVEFLVSFYNNEISEKSEIFDDQFSVERPDGSNFTLKIRSTKLEDSAMYFCASNRDGTEAFFGQGTRLTVV.

This clonotype was counted a single time. A junction boundary mismatches the germline segment, possibly from a read error. This chain uses TRBV7-9 with TRBJ1-6; no clear D. The germline CDR1 and CDR2 sequences are SEHNR and FQNEAQ (reference sequence). This CDR3 is 15 amino acids long. As DNA, the CDR3 is TGTGCCAGCAGCACACGAACGTCTGTGAGCACTGAAGCCTTCTTT. Translating gives CASSTRTSVSTEAFF.

Concerning this clonotype itself: This may be a read error, as it is one base from a much larger clone. The chain links TRBV6-5 to TRBJ1-1; 7 nucleotides align to TRBD1. Looked up from germline, CDR1 is MNHEY and CDR2 is SVGAGI. This CDR3 has 15 residues. The CDR3 is CASRPGQVLSTEASF. The CDR3 bases are TGTGCCAGCAGACCAGGACAGGTTTTAAGCACTGAAGCTTCCTTT.

As for this clonotype: It differs at one base from a far larger clone, so likely a read error. V and J are TRBV7-8 and TRBJ2-1; possibly TRBD1 for D (6 bases). From germline, CDR1 is SGHVS and CDR2 FQNEAQ. The CDR3 is 15 amino acids. The CDR3 DNA reads as TGTGCCAGCAGCCTCCCCAGGGGAGAATACAATGAGCAGTGCTTC. This translates into CASSLPRGEYNEQCF.

This clonotype was detected many times. The chain employs TRBV6-6 and TRBJ1-5; D unclear. This CDR3 has 12 residues. The germline V gene encodes CDR1 MNHNY and CDR2 SVGAGI (reference sequence). Trimming took 6 bases from V and 3 from J, leaving 6 bases between them. The CDR3 DNA is TGTGCCAGCAGACAGTCCAATCAGCCCCAGCATTTT. Translation gives CASRQSNQPQHF.

This clonotype was observed at least ten times. This sequence joins TRBV20-1 and TRBJ2-3; TRBD2 agrees at 8 bases. The CDR3 contains 13 residues. Germline CDR1 and CDR2: DFQATT and SNEGSKA (reference sequence). The V and J ends lost 6 bases and 4 bases, in that order; junction bases with no gene match: 6. The CDR3, as DNA: TGCAGTGCGCGCCTACTAGCGGCAGATACGCAGTATTTT. Translated: CSARLLAADTQYF.

The CDR3 is CSARKYLGAQGADTQYF. CDR3 sequence (DNA): TGCAGTGCTAGAAAGTACCTCGGGGCCCAAGGGGCAGATACGCAGTATTTT. The chain joins TRBV20-1 to TRBJ2-3; TRBD1 or TRBD2 may be the D gene (5 bases each). This CDR3 has 17 residues. Trimming removed 2 bases at V and 4 bases at J, with 22 bases between. Germline V gene data show CDR1 as DFQATT and CDR2 as SNEGSKA (reference sequence).

As regards this clonotype: One junction end does not reproduce the germline sequence, and a read error may be involved. The chain carries TRBV20-1 and TRBJ1-5, with unresolved D. Germline CDR1 DFQATT, CDR2 SNEGSKA (reference sequence). The CDR3 has 13 residues. CDR3 protein: CSAHREDPEPRHF. CDR3 coding DNA: TGCAGTGCTCACCGGGAGGACCCGGAGCCCCGGCATTTT.

This clonotype was recorded many times. The chain couples TRBV3-1 to TRBJ2-3, with D perhaps matching TRBD1 (5 bases). The V gene lost 4 bases and the J gene lost 6 bases, with 11 bases spanning the gap. The CDR3 totals 13 residues. Germline V lookup: CDR1 LGHDT, CDR2 YNNKEL (reference sequence). The CDR3 DNA is TGTGCCAGCAGCCTGACAGCGCGGGATACGCAGTATTTT. Its protein product is CASSLTARDTQYF.

This clonotype turned up a few times. A much larger clone differs by one base, so this may be a read error. The rearrangement uses TRBV27 and TRBJ2-7; D gene uncertain. Germline V gene lookup returns CDR1 MNHEY and CDR2 SMNVEV (reference sequence). This CDR3 comprises 12 residues. CDR3 region: CASRGITYEQDF. CDR3 DNA sequence: TGTGCCAGCAGGGGGATCACCTACGAGCAGGACTTC.